The T cell receptor (beta chain) described here comes from a study of cytomegalovirus exposure and HLA in healthy donors. Study background: Researchers previously reported finding fewer than 120 million unique TCR beta sequences from roughly 180 million T cells. About 79 million unique TCRs from HLA-typed donors were held in an early data release.

A note on this clone: The junction differs from germline at one of its ends, possibly a read error. The sample carries other DNA sequences with the same CDR3.

13 Jbeta primers and 60 Vbeta primers were used for the PCR. TCRdb's copy holds only in-frame clones and misses some; the assay was immunoSEQ multiplex PCR. The table records 120,000 or so clones, less than 80% of them present only once. The V gene's germline CDR1 is MGHRA and CDR2 YSYEKL. This CDR3 has 15 amino acids. The TCR was taken from a woman in her fifties or sixties in good health and CMV-seronegative. The sample was PBMCs. This chain connects TRBV4-1 to TRBJ1-1; 9 positions agree with TRBD1. The CDR3 coding sequence is TGTGCCAGCAGCCAACCGGGACAGGGCGATACTGAAGCTTTCTTT. It encodes CASSQPGQGDTEAFF.